This T cell receptor beta chain was documented in a study of blood T cell repertoires in COVID-19. Germline loops: CDR1 SEHNR, CDR2 FQNEAQ (reference sequence). This CDR3 comprises 15 residues. J lost 8 bases, V lost 1 base, and 10 bases had no gene match. Enrolled through a virtual design, the participants were between roughly 18 and 100 years of age and came from 24 US areas. Methods used by the authors: The authors estimated nucleated cell counts from reference gene primer amplification. The data were produced by immunoSEQ multiplex PCR, yet TCRdb's version contains in-frame clones alone and is incomplete. V, J and clone size reflect that table, while D and trimming were determined from the DNA. In the table there are fewer than 250,000 clones, approximately 80% of which are singletons.

This chain links TRBV7-9 with TRBJ1-2; 7 bases match TRBD1. Sequencing was done on a sample of PBMCs or T cells enriched from blood (not recorded which). This clonotype was sampled from a woman aged 45-60 years with acute COVID-19. The chain's CDR3 is CASSLVNTGVKGYTF. CDR3 DNA: TGTGCCAGCAGCTTAGTTAATACAGGGGTTAAAGGCTACACCTTC.